These 24 T cell receptor beta chains share one sample of origin, sequenced in a study of cytomegalovirus exposure and HLA in healthy donors. PCR employed 60 Vbeta and 13 Jbeta primers. TCRdb's table, derived via immunoSEQ multiplex PCR, lists solely in-frame clones and lacks some. Of over 75,000 clones listed, 79% are singletons. The specimen was PBMCs. Receptors were obtained from a male donor in good health and CMV-seropositive.

The chain couples TRBV4-1 to TRBJ1-2, with D uncertain. The CDR3 covers 15 residues. V dropped 0 bases and J dropped 5 bases, with 13 bases sitting between them. The germline V gene has CDR1 MGHRA and CDR2 YSYEKL. CDR3 sequence reads: CASSQDWADRYGYTF. As DNA, the CDR3 is TGCGCCAGCAGCCAAGATTGGGCAGATCGGTATGGCTACACCTTC.

The chain links TRBV15 to TRBJ2-1; TRBD2 agrees at 8 bases. In germline, CDR1 is LNHNV, CDR2 YYDKDF (reference sequence). With V trimmed by 0 bases and J by 3 bases, 7 bases remained unmatched. The CDR3 covers 17 residues. The CDR3 region is CATSRDRPGTSYNEQFF. CDR3 DNA: TGTGCCACCAGCAGAGATAGGCCCGGGACTAGCTACAATGAGCAGTTCTTC.

The V gene is TRBV14, the J gene TRBJ1-2; no definite D call. Trimming pared 4 bases from V and 4 bases from J, leaving 16 bases between. In germline, CDR1 is SGHDN, CDR2 FVKESK. The CDR3 runs 15 residues. CDR3 amino acids: CASSPRPAAGYGYTF. CDR3 coding DNA: TGTGCCAGCAGCCCTAGACCGGCGGCTGGCTATGGCTACACCTTC.

The chain joins TRBV2 to TRBJ1-4; 7 bases are shared with TRBD1. Per the germline V gene, CDR1 is SNHLY and CDR2 is FYNNEI. This CDR3 spans 15 amino acids. The V segment lost 6 bases and the J segment 4 bases; nucleotides outside the gene matches: 8. The CDR3: CASRGPDRVNEKLFF. CDR3 sequence (DNA): TGTGCCAGCAGAGGCCCTGACAGGGTTAATGAAAAACTGTTTTTT. Full variable domain (rest looked up from reference TRBV2 and TRBJ1-4): EPEVTQTPSHQVTQMGQEVILRCVPISNHLYFYWYRQILGQKVEFLVSFYNNEISEKSEIFDDQFSVERPDGSNFTLKIRSTKLEDSAMYFCASRGPDRVNEKLFFGSGTQLSVL.

The chain recombines TRBV18 with TRBJ1-4; possibly TRBD1 for D (5 bases). Judging by the DNA end, TRBJ2-2 fits better; the J call may be wrong. This CDR3 has 14 residues. CDR1 and CDR2 (germline): KGHSH, LQKENI. This CDR3 is CASSPGHERRELFF. The CDR3 DNA reads TGTGCCAGCTCACCCGGACACGAGAGACGGGAGCTGTTTTTT.

The chain joins TRBV5-1 to TRBJ1-1, with 7 bases lining up with TRBD1. The CDR3 contains 15 residues. CDR1 is SGHRS, CDR2 YFSETQ, per germline. V shed 0 bases and J 4 bases; nucleotides not matched to a gene: 6. The CDR3 DNA follows: TGCGCCAGCAGCTTGGACAGGGGATCATCCACTGAAGCTTTCTTT. Residues: CASSLDRGSSTEAFF. The entire variable domain, with the rest obtained from reference TRBV5-1 and TRBJ1-1, is as follows: KAGVTQTPRYLIKTRGQQVTLSCSPISGHRSVSWYQQTPGQGLQFLFEYFSETQRNKGNFPGRFSGRQFSNSRSEMNVSTLELGDSALYLCASSLDRGSSTEAFFGQGTRLTVV.

The chain couples TRBV6-5 to TRBJ2-7; 9 nucleotides align to TRBD1. This CDR3 has 15 amino acids. J lost 2 bases, V lost 0 bases, and 2 bases had no gene match. Germline V lookup: CDR1 MNHEY, CDR2 SVGAGI. DNA for the CDR3: TGTGCCAGCAGTTACTCCGGGACAGGGACCTACGAGCAGTACTTC. Translated: CASSYSGTGTYEQYF.

J is TRBJ2-7 and V is TRBV30, with D tentatively TRBD1 (7 bases). V shed 2 bases and J shed 6 bases, with 20 bases lying between them. In germline, CDR1 is GTSNPN, CDR2 SVGIG (reference sequence). The CDR3 covers 15 residues. CDR3 residues: CAWSLTRQGGGEQYF. CDR3 nucleotide sequence: TGTGCCTGGAGTCTTACACGGCAGGGGGGTGGCGAGCAGTACTTC. Full variable domain (rest looked up from reference TRBV30 and TRBJ2-7): SQTIHQWPATLVQPVGSPLSLECTVEGTSNPNLYWYRQAAGRGLQLLFYSVGIGQISSEVPQNLSASRPQDRQFILSSKKLLLSDSGFYLCAWSLTRQGGGEQYFGPGTRLTVT.

This sequence joins TRBV14 and TRBJ1-1, with 8 positions matching TRBD1. Per germline, CDR1 SGHDN and CDR2 FVKESK. CDR3 length equals 13 residues. V lost 4 bases and J lost 4; bases outside the gene matches: 2. In nucleotides, the CDR3 is TGTGCCAGCAGCCGACAGGGGTTCACTGAAGCTTTCTTT. It is translated as CASSRQGFTEAFF. Full variable domain (remainder filled in from reference TRBV14 and TRBJ1-1): EAGVTQFPSHSVIEKGQTVTLRCDPISGHDNLYWYRRVMGKEIKFLLHFVKESKQDESGMPNNRFLAERTGGTYSTLKVQPAELEDSGVYFCASSRQGFTEAFFGQGTRLTVV.

With regard to this clone: At one end the junction does not follow the germline gene, possibly because of a read error. J is TRBJ2-7 and V is TRBV5-1; TRBD1 might be the D (6 bases). Germline V gene sequence: CDR1 SGHRS, CDR2 YFSETQ. This CDR3 is built from 13 residues. The CDR3, as DNA: TGCGCCAGCAGCTTGGAACAGGGAAGGGGTGAGGACTTC. Translation: CASSLEQGRGEDF.

Comments on this clone: The junction and the germline gene differ at one end; a read error may be behind it. The V gene is TRBV7-7, the J gene TRBJ2-5; 7 bases are a match to TRBD1. The J call is doubtful: the DNA matches TRBJ2-7 better. The length of the CDR3 is 14 residues. Germline V CDR1 and CDR2: SSHAT, FNYEAQ (reference sequence). The CDR3: CASSLYRGDYEQYF. The CDR3 DNA follows: TGTGCTAGCAGCTTATACAGGGGTGATTACGAGCAGTACTTC.

The chain carries TRBV4-1 and TRBJ1-4; TRBD1 is a possible D gene (6 bases). This CDR3 has 17 amino acids. The V end was cut by 4 bases, the J end by 8 bases, with 23 bases between. Per germline, CDR1 MGHRA and CDR2 YSYEKL. The DNA for the CDR3 is TGCGCCAGCAGCCCCGCTGGGAGATCCAGGGGATGGGAAAAACTGTTTTTT. Its protein product is CASSPAGRSRGWEKLFF.

V gene TRBV29-1 combines with J gene TRBJ2-3; 9 nucleotides align to TRBD1. The CDR3 covers 16 residues. J gave up 3 bases and V 5 bases, and 12 bases lay outside the gene matches. Per germline, CDR1 SQVTM and CDR2 ANQGSEA. The CDR3 nucleotides read TGCAGCGTTTTGGGAACGACAGGGGGTACAACAGATACGCAGTATTTT. Translated, it gives CSVLGTTGGTTDTQYF.

V gene TRBV12-5 combines with J gene TRBJ2-5; 7 nucleotides align to TRBD1. This CDR3 has 15 residues. The V gene's germline CDR1 is LGHNT and CDR2 FRNRAP. V gave up 9 bases and J gave up 3 bases; unmatched junction bases: 13. DNA of the CDR3: TGTGCTAGCAAACCCGCCCGGGACAGTAAAGAGACCCAGTACTTC. This gives the protein CASKPARDSKETQYF.

V is TRBV7-2 and J is TRBJ1-1, with D possibly matching TRBD1 (6 bases). Germline V gene sequence: CDR1 SGHTA, CDR2 FQGNSA. Trimming took off 2 bases at V and 1 base at J, with 11 bases between the two ends. The CDR3 loop spans 15 amino acids. The CDR3 here is CASSLYGQQNTEAFF. The CDR3, as DNA: TGTGCCAGCAGCTTATACGGACAGCAGAACACTGAAGCTTTCTTT.

The chain couples TRBV7-2 to TRBJ1-6; possible D gene TRBD1, 6 bases. V lost 5 bases to trimming and J lost 9 bases, with 14 bases between them. This CDR3 contains 14 residues. Germline lookup yields CDR1 SGHTA and CDR2 FQGNSA. The CDR3 loop reads CASSLQGGGSPLHF. The CDR3 DNA sequence: TGTGCCAGCAGCCTACAGGGAGGGGGTTCACCCCTCCACTTT.

This clone appeared a few times. V usage is TRBV6-5 and J usage is TRBJ1-5; D call uncertain. Germline assignment: CDR1 MNHEY and CDR2 SVGAGI. V shed 5 bases and J shed 6 bases, with 14 bases lying between them. The CDR3 loop spans 14 amino acids. In DNA form, the CDR3 reads TGTGCCAGCAGTCCGACGACACAGAGTCAGCCCCAGCATTTT. Amino acid sequence: CASSPTTQSQPQHF.

The V gene is TRBV6-1, the J gene TRBJ2-7; D might be TRBD1 (6 bases). The CDR3 has 13 residues. Germline loops: CDR1 MNHNS, CDR2 SASEGT. V was shortened by 4 bases and J by 7 bases, with 14 bases between the two germline ends. The CDR3 loop reads CASSVNRAGEQYF. The CDR3 region has the DNA TGTGCCAGCAGTGTTAACAGGGCTGGGGAGCAGTACTTC.

The gene calls are TRBV7-2 and TRBJ2-7; a weak D match, TRBD1 (5 bases). This CDR3 is built from 13 residues. The germline CDR1 and CDR2 sequences are SGHTA and FQGNSA. V lost 0 bases, J lost 6 bases, and 9 bases lay in between. CDR3 sequence: CASSLAPQGEQYF. The CDR3 DNA reads as TGTGCCAGCAGCTTAGCACCCCAGGGCGAGCAGTACTTC.

This rearrangement joins TRBV27 to TRBJ2-7; 7 bases are shared with TRBD1. This CDR3 is built from 15 residues. From germline, CDR1 is MNHEY and CDR2 SMNVEV (reference sequence). V shed 4 bases, J shed 0 bases, and the junction held 6 bases outside the gene matches. CDR3 residues: CASSSSGTVSYEQYF. CDR3 nucleotide sequence: TGTGCCAGCAGTTCGTCCGGGACAGTCTCCTACGAGCAGTACTTC.

The chain employs TRBV5-1 and TRBJ1-1; the D gene is possibly TRBD1 (5 bases). The CDR3 runs to 14 residues. Trimming pared 2 bases from V and 0 bases from J, leaving 8 bases between. Germline V lookup: CDR1 SGHRS, CDR2 YFSETQ. The CDR3 bases are TGCGCCAGCAGCTTTGACAGATTGAACACTGAAGCTTTCTTT. Residues: CASSFDRLNTEAFF.

The chain couples TRBV2 to TRBJ1-2; possibly TRBD1 for D (6 bases). The CDR3 contains 15 residues. Per germline, CDR1 SNHLY and CDR2 FYNNEI. V lost 2 bases and J 5 bases, leaving 15 bases between the germline ends. DNA of the CDR3: TGTGCCAGCAGTGAACCCCTAACAGGGAAGTATGGCTACACCTTC. Protein: CASSEPLTGKYGYTF.

This chain uses TRBV5-1 with TRBJ2-7; tentative D call: TRBD2 (6 bases). The CDR3 extends over 14 amino acids. V shed 0 bases and J shed 3 bases, with 10 bases lying between them. Germline V gene data show CDR1 as SGHRS and CDR2 as YFSETQ. The CDR3, as DNA: TGCGCCAGCAGCTTGGTAGCGGAAGACTACGAGCAGTACTTC. This encodes CASSLVAEDYEQYF.

To note about this clone: One end of the junction fails to match germline, which may point to a read error. The chain combines TRBV30 with TRBJ2-7, with 7 positions matching TRBD1. The germline V gene encodes CDR1 GTSNPN and CDR2 SVGIG (reference sequence). The CDR3 totals 10 residues. CDR3 nucleotides: TGCGCACAGGGGATCGGCGAGCAGTACTTC. It is translated as CAQGIGEQYF.